The T cell receptor beta chain under discussion was sequenced for a study of blood T cell repertoires in COVID-19. Study summary: Samples taken during acute and convalescent COVID-19 were collected in the United States, Italy and Spain. PBMCs, B-cell-depleted T cells, or T cells were the source of the cDNA or gDNA that made up the material.

The CDR3 is made up of 16 amino acids. In germline, CDR1 is LGHDT, CDR2 YNNKEL (reference sequence). V shed 2 bases, J shed 4 bases, and the junction held 8 bases outside the gene matches. Clones were sequenced by immunoSEQ multiplex PCR, and TCRdb holds only the in-frame ones, with some missing. The data contain under 85,000 clones, roughly four fifths of them singletons. The genes are TRBV3-1 (or the pseudogene TRBV3-2) and TRBJ2-3; 8 bases agree with TRBD2. The sample consisted of peripheral blood. This clonotype originated in a human donor in a cohort sampled during active COVID-19. CDR3 sequence (DNA): TGTGCCAGCAGCCAACACCCGGGACTAGGTCCAGATACGCAGTATTTT. It encodes CASSQHPGLGPDTQYF.